Below, 15 T cell receptor beta chains from the same sample are listed, as sequenced in a study of blood T cell repertoires in COVID-19. Produced via immunoSEQ multiplex PCR; TCRdb's table is partial and in-frame only. The sample records some 150,000 clones, roughly nine tenths being singletons. The sequenced sample was peripheral blood. Every receptor here comes from a woman aged 55-69 years with COVID-19, enrolled during active disease.

The V call is TRBV9, the J call TRBJ1-5; TRBD1 aligns across 8 bases. The germline V gene has CDR1 SGDLS and CDR2 YYNGEE. The V gene end was trimmed by 5 bases and the J gene end by 4 bases; junction bases not matched to a gene: 8. The CDR3 extends over 15 amino acids. CDR3 nucleotides: TGTGCCAGCAGTCTCGGGACAGGATTAAATCAGCCCCAGCATTTT. Translated, it gives CASSLGTGLNQPQHF. Variable domain in full (rest from reference TRBV9 and TRBJ1-5): DSGVTQTPKHLITATGQRVTLRCSPRSGDLSVYWYQQSLDQGLQFLIQYYNGEERAKGNILERFSAQQFPDLHSELNLSSLELGDSALYFCASSLGTGLNQPQHFGDGTRLSIL.

The chain uses TRBV19 and TRBJ2-1; TRBD2 might be the D (6 bases). The CDR3 has 15 residues. Looked up from germline, CDR1 is LNHDA and CDR2 is SQIVND (reference sequence). V lost 5 bases to trimming and J lost 3 bases, with 14 bases between them. The DNA of the CDR3 is TGTGCCAGTAGTGGGTATAGCGGCAGCTACAATGAGCAGTTCTTC. Protein sequence: CASSGYSGSYNEQFF.

The rearrangement joins TRBV29-1 to TRBJ2-1; 7 positions agree with TRBD1. The CDR3 consists of 15 residues. Germline V lookup: CDR1 SQVTM, CDR2 ANQGSEA. V shed 5 bases and J 0 bases; nucleotides not matched to a gene: 7. In DNA form, the CDR3 reads TGCAGCGTTTACAGGGGCCCGAGCTCCTACAATGAGCAGTTCTTC. This codes for CSVYRGPSSYNEQFF.

The rearrangement links TRBV5-4 to TRBJ2-7, with D possibly matching TRBD1 (6 bases). V was cut by 4 bases and J by 2 bases, with 10 bases left in between. The V gene's germline CDR1 is SGHNT and CDR2 YYREEE (reference sequence). This CDR3 contains 13 residues. The DNA of the CDR3 is TGTGCCAGCAGCACGGGACACCCCTACGAGCAGTACTTC. It is translated as CASSTGHPYEQYF.

This chain joins TRBV7-2 and TRBJ1-5; tentative D call: TRBD1 (6 bases). Germline V gives CDR1 SGHTA, CDR2 FQGNSA. CDR3 size: 13 residues. The ends were cut back, 5 bases at V and 4 bases at J, with 9 bases in the middle. CDR3 sequence: CASSPQGNQPQHF. The CDR3 nucleotides read TGTGCCAGCAGCCCCCAGGGGAATCAGCCCCAGCATTTT.

CDR3 nucleotide sequence: TGTGCCAGCAGTAAAACGGGGAGTGACACCGGGGAGCTGTTTTTT. It translates to CASSKTGSDTGELFF. The chain links TRBV11-3 to TRBJ2-2; D may be TRBD2 (5 bases). The V end was cut by 6 bases, the J end by 3 bases, with 14 bases between. This CDR3 contains 15 residues. Germline V gene sequence: CDR1 SGHNT, CDR2 YENEEA.

This clone occurred a few times. This sequence joins TRBV29-1 and TRBJ2-7, with D possibly being TRBD1 (5 bases). CDR1 SQVTM and CDR2 ANQGSEA come from the germline V gene. The CDR3 runs to 12 residues. V was clipped by 2 bases and J by 6 bases, with 11 bases between them. CDR3 in DNA: TGCAGCGTTGAAAAGGAAAGGGGCGAGCAGTACTTC. Protein product: CSVEKERGEQYF.

The chain carries TRBV24-1 and TRBJ2-3, with TRBD1 identical over 7 bases. With 6 bases clipped from V and 4 bases from J, the junction kept 6 bases outside the gene matches. This CDR3 contains 14 residues. CDR1 KGHDR and CDR2 SFDVKD come from the germline V gene. The CDR3 loop reads CATSTTGAADTQYF. The CDR3 DNA sequence: TGTGCCACCAGTACAACAGGGGCGGCAGATACGCAGTATTTT.

A remark on this clone: This same CDR3 is encoded by further DNA sequences in the sample. The V and J genes are TRBV6-2 or TRBV6-3 and TRBJ2-2; TRBD2 might be the D (6 bases). Germline-derived CDR1 and CDR2 are MNHEY and SVGEGT. Trimming took 0 bases from V and 5 from J, leaving 7 bases between them. This CDR3 is 14 amino acids long. The CDR3 DNA follows: TGTGCCAGCAGTTACTCTCGGGGGACCGGGGAGCTGTTTTTT. Translation: CASSYSRGTGELFF.

V and J are TRBV9 and TRBJ2-6; D call uncertain. The CDR3 loop spans 14 amino acids. Germline V gives CDR1 SGDLS, CDR2 YYNGEE. Trimming shortened V by 3 bases and J by 0 bases, and 4 bases separated the two germline ends. The CDR3 DNA follows: TGTGCCAGCAGCGCTCGCTCTGGGGCCAACGTCCTGACTTTC. This codes for CASSARSGANVLTF.

The chain carries TRBV24-1 and TRBJ2-1; D may be TRBD1 (8 bases). The CDR3 loop spans 17 amino acids. CDR1 and CDR2 (germline): KGHDR, SFDVKD. The V end was cut by 3 bases, the J end by 9 bases, with 23 bases between. In DNA form, the CDR3 reads TGTGCCACCAGTGATCCGAGGGGGGGCAGACAGGGGACTGAGCAGTTCTTC. This translates into CATSDPRGGRQGTEQFF.

J is TRBJ1-2 and V is TRBV28; perhaps TRBD1 as D (6 bases). The germline V and J ends were trimmed by 6 bases and 5 bases, with 19 bases remaining between them. Germline assignment: CDR1 MDHEN and CDR2 SYDVKM. CDR3 length: 15 residues. As DNA, the CDR3 is TGTGCCAGCAGGGCCCTGGGGGCGCAACGTTATGGCTACACCTTC. Its protein is CASRALGAQRYGYTF.

V and J are TRBV5-1 and TRBJ1-2, with TRBD1 identical over 8 bases. The CDR3 consists of 14 residues. Per the germline V gene, CDR1 is SGHRS and CDR2 is YFSETQ. The trim removed 0 bases at V and 8 bases at J, leaving 6 bases unmatched. CDR3 sequence reads: CASSLGDRTGGYTF. For the CDR3, the DNA is TGCGCCAGCAGCTTGGGGGACAGGACTGGCGGCTACACCTTC.

The chain is built from TRBV3-1 (or the pseudogene TRBV3-2) and TRBJ2-7; 8 positions agree with TRBD1. The junction had 8 bases not matched to a gene; V was cut back by 6 bases and J by 4 bases. This CDR3 spans 14 amino acids. Germline CDR1 and CDR2: LGHDT and YNNKEL (reference sequence). The chain's CDR3 is CASSWTGREYEQYF. For the CDR3, the DNA is TGTGCCAGCAGTTGGACAGGGAGAGAGTACGAGCAGTACTTC.

This chain links TRBV2 with TRBJ2-5; D unclear. In germline, CDR1 is SNHLY, CDR2 FYNNEI. This CDR3 comprises 13 residues. Deletions cut 11 bases from V and 3 bases from J, with 16 bases between. CDR3 bases: TGTGCCGGGCCCTCCGGCGTCGAAGAGACCCAGTACTTC. It codes for CAGPSGVEETQYF.